The 32 T cell receptor beta chains listed next were all sequenced from one sample in a study of T cell responses to AZD1222 COVID-19 vaccine. The protocol was immunoSEQ multiplex PCR, while the TCRdb copy is restricted to in-frame clones and leaves out a portion. The data show about 94,000 clones, with 85% seen just once and 4.5% held by the top ten. Sequences were derived from peripheral blood, sampled 28 days after the second AZD1222 dose. Receptors originate from an adult who received the AZD1222 COVID-19 vaccine.

This chain connects TRBV9 to TRBJ2-5; TRBD2 might be the D (7 bases). The CDR3 is 13 residues long. Germline lookup yields CDR1 SGDLS and CDR2 YYNGEE. With 4 bases removed from V and 5 bases from J, the gap between germline ends came to 12 bases. CDR3 region: CASSLGGAETQYF. The CDR3 DNA reads TGTGCCAGCAGCCTAGGGGGGGCCGAGACCCAGTACTTC.

The V call is TRBV18, the J call TRBJ2-1; possibly TRBD2 for D (6 bases). Looked up from germline, CDR1 is KGHSH and CDR2 is LQKENI. CDR3 length equals 15 residues. V was trimmed by 2 bases and J by 6 bases, leaving 14 bases between them. The chain's CDR3 is CASSPGTSISNEQFF. The CDR3 DNA sequence: TGTGCCAGCTCACCAGGAACTAGCATCTCCAATGAGCAGTTCTTC.

The rearrangement joins TRBV7-8 to TRBJ1-1; D remains unclear. The V gene lost 5 bases and the J gene lost 8 bases, with 9 bases spanning the gap. Germline loops: CDR1 SGHVS, CDR2 FQNEAQ. The CDR3 loop spans 11 amino acids. The chain's CDR3 is CASSPLMEAFF. The CDR3 DNA is TGTGCCAGCAGCCCACTAATGGAAGCTTTCTTT.

On this clone: The sample holds other DNA sequences that translate to the same CDR3. The J gene is TRBJ1-2, the V gene TRBV4-1; 9 bases agree with TRBD1. The germline V gene encodes CDR1 MGHRA and CDR2 YSYEKL. V lost 0 bases and J lost 4; bases outside the gene matches: 3. The CDR3 loop spans 15 amino acids. As DNA, the CDR3 is TGCGCCAGCAGCCAAGATCCGGGACAGGGCTATGGCTACACCTTC. It translates to CASSQDPGQGYGYTF.

The CDR3 DNA reads TGTGCCAGCTCACCACCGACCGGCTACGAGCAGTACTTC. Protein sequence: CASSPPTGYEQYF. This rearrangement joins TRBV18 to TRBJ2-7, with D unclear. The germline CDR1 and CDR2 sequences are KGHSH and LQKENI. V dropped 0 bases and J dropped 3 bases, with 6 bases sitting between them. The CDR3 runs 13 residues. Looking up the rest from reference TRBV18 and TRBJ2-7 gives the full variable domain: NAGVMQNPRHLVRRRGQEARLRCSPMKGHSHVYWYRQLPEEGLKFMVYLQKENIIDESGMPKERFSAEFPKEGPSILRIQQVVRGDSAAYFCASSPPTGYEQYFGPGTRLTVT.

The V and J genes are TRBV13 and TRBJ1-2; D is perhaps TRBD1 (5 bases). The germline V gene has CDR1 PRHDT and CDR2 FYEKMQ (reference sequence). This CDR3 spans 14 amino acids. The V end lost 0 bases, the J end lost 7 bases, and 12 bases lay between the germline ends. CDR3 bases: TGTGCCAGCAGCTTAGGGGTCGGGGGGATTGGCTACACCTTC. Its protein is CASSLGVGGIGYTF.

As concerns this clone: One end of the junction varies from germline; a read error may be responsible. This sequence joins TRBV9 and TRBJ1-5, with D unresolved. The V gene's germline CDR1 is SGDLS and CDR2 YYNGEE. The CDR3 is 11 residues long. CDR3: CSPDGNQPQHF. Here the CDR3 DNA reads TGCAGCCCTGATGGCAATCAGCCCCAGCATTTT. The complete variable domain, with remaining parts taken from reference TRBV9 and TRBJ1-5, reads DSGVTQTPKHLITATGQRVTLRCSPRSGDLSVYWYQQSLDQGLQFLIQYYNGEERAKGNILERFSAQQFPDLHSELNLSSLELGDSALYFCSPDGNQPQHFGDGTRLSIL.

This clone was observed once. The V call is TRBV4-2, the J call TRBJ2-3, with TRBD2 as a possible D gene (5 bases). The CDR3 spans 15 residues. V dropped 0 bases and J dropped 6 bases, with 13 bases sitting between them. Germline-derived CDR1 and CDR2 are LGHNA and YNFKEQ. In nucleotides, the CDR3 is TGTGCCAGCAGCCAAGATTCCTTGGGAGCTGATACGCAGTATTTT. Its translation: CASSQDSLGADTQYF.

This clone has just a few counts. This rearrangement joins TRBV7-2 to TRBJ2-4, with 13 bases fitting TRBD2. The CDR3 length is 19 residues. The J segment lost 1 base and the V segment lost 3 bases, leaving 9 bases of the junction unmatched. Germline CDR1 reads SGHTA; CDR2 reads FQGNSA. The CDR3 coding sequence is TGTGCCAGCAGCTTCCGACTAGCGGGAGGACCTGGGGCCAAAAACATTCAGTACTTC. Translating it yields CASSFRLAGGPGAKNIQYF.

The gene calls are TRBV18 and TRBJ1-4; no definite D call. CDR1 is KGHSH and CDR2 is LQKENI in the germline V gene. The length of the CDR3 is 16 residues. Trimming took 5 bases from V and 5 from J, leaving 18 bases between them. The CDR3 bases are TGTGCCAGCTCAATTCACGCCCGGGGTGTAAATGAAAAACTGTTTTTT. Translation gives CASSIHARGVNEKLFF.

The chain recombines TRBV5-4 with TRBJ2-5, with TRBD2 matching over 11 bases. The germline V gene encodes CDR1 SGHNT and CDR2 YYREEE (reference sequence). V gave up 0 bases and J gave up 2 bases; unmatched junction bases: 3. The CDR3 totals 16 residues. The CDR3 here is CASSLASSGGQETQYF. The CDR3 nucleotides read TGTGCCAGCAGCTTGGCCTCTAGCGGGGGGCAAGAGACCCAGTACTTC.

The chain is built from TRBV11-2 and TRBJ2-1; D unresolved. Germline-derived CDR1 and CDR2 are SGHAT and FQNNGV. The CDR3 consists of 14 residues. V dropped 5 bases and J dropped 5 bases, with 13 bases sitting between them. In DNA form, the CDR3 reads TGTGCCAGCAGCCCGGATCTACGAAACAATGAGCAGTTCTTC. It is translated as CASSPDLRNNEQFF.

The chain combines TRBV9 with TRBJ2-3; D is perhaps TRBD1 or TRBD2 (6 bases each). This CDR3 is 14 amino acids long. V was trimmed by 6 bases and J by 4 bases, leaving 15 bases between them. Germline CDR1 SGDLS, CDR2 YYNGEE. CDR3 sequence reads: CASKGGLGPDTQYF. The CDR3 DNA reads TGTGCCAGCAAAGGGGGGCTGGGGCCAGATACGCAGTATTTT.

This chain uses TRBV7-2 with TRBJ1-5, with TRBD1 matching 8 bases. This CDR3 has 15 amino acids. With V trimmed by 1 base and J by 7 bases, 6 bases remained unmatched. Germline V gene sequence: CDR1 SGHTA, CDR2 FQGNSA. The CDR3 bases are TGTGCCAGCAGCTTAGGCCAGGGGGCAAGGCAGCCCCAGCATTTT. As protein: CASSLGQGARQPQHF.

This chain joins TRBV11-2 and TRBJ1-1; D uncertain. CDR3 size: 12 residues. V lost 0 bases and J lost 10, with 9 bases in between. Germline V lookup: CDR1 SGHAT, CDR2 FQNNGV. CDR3 bases: TGTGCCAGCAGCTTAGATCGGAACGTAGCTTTCTTT. Protein: CASSLDRNVAFF.

This clone appeared once. This chain uses TRBV19 with TRBJ2-1; no clear D. With 5 bases removed from V and 3 bases from J, the gap between germline ends came to 11 bases. Germline assignment: CDR1 LNHDA and CDR2 SQIVND (reference sequence). This CDR3 contains 14 residues. CDR3 DNA sequence: TGTGCCAGTAGTCCCTTGGGATTCTACAATGAGCAGTTCTTC. Residues: CASSPLGFYNEQFF. Using reference TRBV19 and TRBJ2-1 for the parts outside the CDR3, the full variable domain is DGGITQSPKYLFRKEGQNVTLSCEQNLNHDAMYWYRQDPGQGLRLIYYSQIVNDFQKGDIAEGYSVSREKKESFPLTVTSAQKNPTAFYLCASSPLGFYNEQFFGPGTRLTVL.

The J gene is TRBJ1-1, the V gene TRBV2, with D perhaps matching TRBD1 (5 bases). Per germline, CDR1 SNHLY and CDR2 FYNNEI. Trimming took 1 base from V and 6 from J, leaving 12 bases between them. The CDR3 length is 14 residues. In nucleotides, the CDR3 is TGTGCCAGCAGTGAAGATCAGTGGACACCTGAAGCTTTCTTT. It specifies CASSEDQWTPEAFF.

The J gene is TRBJ2-7, the V gene TRBV10-3; D call uncertain. This CDR3 is built from 14 residues. The V gene lost 7 bases and the J gene lost 9 bases, with 22 bases spanning the gap. The germline V gene encodes CDR1 ENHRY and CDR2 SYGVKD. Here the CDR3 reads CAITQDPLAVRQYF. The CDR3 bases are TGTGCCATCACCCAGGACCCCCTCGCGGTACGGCAGTACTTC.

The gene calls are TRBV5-1 and TRBJ1-1; possible D gene TRBD1, 5 bases. The CDR3 spans 13 residues. Trimming stripped 2 bases from V and 5 bases from J, with 10 bases between. CDR1 is SGHRS, CDR2 YFSETQ, per germline. The CDR3 region has the DNA TGCGCCAGCAGCTTTCGGGGACGGACTGAAGCTTTCTTT. Translated: CASSFRGRTEAFF. Filled out from reference TRBV5-1 and TRBJ1-1, the complete variable domain reads KAGVTQTPRYLIKTRGQQVTLSCSPISGHRSVSWYQQTPGQGLQFLFEYFSETQRNKGNFPGRFSGRQFSNSRSEMNVSTLELGDSALYLCASSFRGRTEAFFGQGTRLTVV.

The gene calls are TRBV7-9 and TRBJ1-1; perhaps TRBD1 as D (6 bases). V was cut by 6 bases and J by 8 bases, with 22 bases left in between. The CDR3 covers 15 residues. Germline values: CDR1 SEHNR, CDR2 FQNEAQ (reference sequence). CDR3 amino acids: CASSSAGVPNSEAFF. The CDR3 DNA sequence: TGTGCCAGCAGTTCGGCAGGGGTACCAAATTCCGAAGCTTTCTTT.

The CDR3 sequence is CATSDLAWRGRVGEKLFF. CDR3 DNA: TGTGCCACCAGTGATTTGGCTTGGAGGGGTAGAGTAGGTGAAAAACTGTTTTTT. The gene calls are TRBV24-1 and TRBJ1-4; TRBD1 might be the D (5 bases). The CDR3 runs to 18 residues. Germline values: CDR1 KGHDR, CDR2 SFDVKD. V was trimmed by 0 bases and J by 7 bases, leaving 20 bases between them.

The chain carries TRBV2 and TRBJ2-3; possible D gene TRBD2, 6 bases. The CDR3 contains 16 residues. CDR1 is SNHLY and CDR2 is FYNNEI in the germline V gene. The germline V and J ends were trimmed by 7 bases and 3 bases, with 20 bases remaining between them. The CDR3 is CASITLRKGRTDTQYF. Here the CDR3 DNA reads TGTGCCAGCATCACCCTAAGGAAGGGGAGGACAGATACGCAGTATTTT.

The chain couples TRBV11-2 to TRBJ1-1; D is uncertain. V dropped 3 bases and J dropped 7 bases, with 9 bases sitting between them. From germline, CDR1 is SGHAT and CDR2 FQNNGV. The CDR3 extends over 12 amino acids. The CDR3 sequence: CASSFLGIEAFF. The CDR3 nucleotides are TGTGCCAGCAGCTTTCTCGGGATTGAAGCTTTCTTT.

This chain connects TRBV7-8 to TRBJ1-2, with D possibly matching TRBD1 (6 bases). Per the germline V gene, CDR1 is SGHVS and CDR2 is FQNEAQ. The V end lost 8 bases, the J end lost 8 bases, and 24 bases lay between the germline ends. The CDR3 runs to 15 residues. CDR3 DNA: TGTGCCAGCGGGGCGGACAGTAATGCCGCTGGCGGCTACACCTTC. Amino acids: CASGADSNAAGGYTF.

The J gene is TRBJ2-7, the V gene TRBV7-6, with D maybe TRBD2 (5 bases). Germline-derived CDR1 and CDR2 are SGHVS and FNYEAQ. The CDR3 runs 15 residues. The germline V and J ends were trimmed by 3 bases and 5 bases, with 17 bases remaining between them. The CDR3 reads CASSLPKGALHEQYF. CDR3 coding DNA: TGTGCCAGCAGCTTGCCCAAGGGAGCTCTCCACGAGCAGTACTTC.

The chain has TRBV9 and TRBJ2-3; D gene ambiguous. CDR3 length: 13 residues. Germline loops: CDR1 SGDLS, CDR2 YYNGEE. Deletions cut 0 bases from V and 3 bases from J, with 5 bases between. The CDR3 sequence: CASSVGSTDTQYF. For the CDR3, the DNA is TGTGCCAGCAGCGTAGGATCAACAGATACGCAGTATTTT.

The chain employs TRBV11-2 and TRBJ2-1, with D tentatively TRBD2 (5 bases). The V and J ends lost 4 bases and 2 bases respectively, with 24 bases between them. The CDR3 runs to 19 residues. Germline V lookup: CDR1 SGHAT, CDR2 FQNNGV. Here the CDR3 reads CASSSTPPPQRKPYNEQFF. The CDR3 DNA follows: TGTGCCAGCAGCTCAACCCCCCCGCCTCAGCGGAAACCCTACAATGAGCAGTTCTTC.

The chain has TRBV2 and TRBJ2-6, with D possibly being TRBD2 (6 bases). Germline V gene lookup returns CDR1 SNHLY and CDR2 FYNNEI. Deletions cut 2 bases from V and 1 base from J, with 12 bases between. This CDR3 is 17 amino acids long. In DNA form, the CDR3 reads TGTGCCAGCAGTGAAACCCGGGACTCATCTGGGGCCAACGTCCTGACTTTC. As protein: CASSETRDSSGANVLTF.

The chain is built from TRBV2 and TRBJ1-4, with 7 bases fitting TRBD1. Germline V CDR1 and CDR2: SNHLY, FYNNEI. The CDR3 consists of 16 residues. The trim removed 4 bases at V and 4 bases at J, leaving 9 bases unmatched. CDR3 coding DNA: TGTGCCAGCAGTGGGGGACAGTCGAGTATTAATGAAAAACTGTTTTTT. Translating gives CASSGGQSSINEKLFF.

The V and J genes are TRBV19 and TRBJ1-1; D is uncertain. The CDR3 is 14 amino acids. V was shortened by 0 bases and J by 3 bases, with 8 bases between the two germline ends. CDR1 and CDR2 (germline): LNHDA, SQIVND (reference sequence). In DNA, the CDR3 is TGTGCCAGTAGTATAGAGCCTGGGTACACTGAAGCTTTCTTT. This gives the protein CASSIEPGYTEAFF.

The V gene is TRBV7-9, the J gene TRBJ1-1; the D gene is possibly TRBD1 (5 bases). Trimming pared 4 bases from V and 3 bases from J, leaving 21 bases between. Germline loops: CDR1 SEHNR, CDR2 FQNEAQ (reference sequence). The CDR3 runs 17 residues. For the CDR3, the DNA is TGTGCCAGCAGCTCCCACAGGACTTCAAATTTGGACACTGAAGCTTTCTTT. It yields the protein CASSSHRTSNLDTEAFF.

The CDR3 DNA sequence: TGTGCCAGCAGCCCCCAGGCAGCAGATTCACCCCTCCACTTT. Amino acid sequence: CASSPQAADSPLHF. The J gene is TRBJ1-6, the V gene TRBV9, with D unclear. The CDR3 has 14 residues. CDR1 and CDR2 (germline): SGDLS, YYNGEE. The V end was cut by 4 bases, the J end by 8 bases, with 13 bases between.